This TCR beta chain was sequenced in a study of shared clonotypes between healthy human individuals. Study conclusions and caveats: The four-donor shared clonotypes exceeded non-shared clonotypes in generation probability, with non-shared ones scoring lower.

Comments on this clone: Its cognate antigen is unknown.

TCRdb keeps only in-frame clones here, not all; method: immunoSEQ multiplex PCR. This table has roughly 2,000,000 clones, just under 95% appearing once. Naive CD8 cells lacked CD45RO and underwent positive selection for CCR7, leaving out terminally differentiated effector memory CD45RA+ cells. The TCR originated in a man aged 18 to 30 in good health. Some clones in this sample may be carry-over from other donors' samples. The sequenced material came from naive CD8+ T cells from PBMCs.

This CDR3 reads CASSLIWSNQPQHF. CDR3 DNA sequence: TGTGCCAGCAGCTTGATCTGGAGCAATCAGCCCCAGCATTTT. The rearrangement joins TRBV7-8 to TRBJ1-5; D ambiguous. CDR3 length equals 14 residues. Germline assignment: CDR1 SGHVS and CDR2 FQNEAQ. Between the trimmed V and J ends, which lost 3 bases and 1 base, there was a span of 7 bases.